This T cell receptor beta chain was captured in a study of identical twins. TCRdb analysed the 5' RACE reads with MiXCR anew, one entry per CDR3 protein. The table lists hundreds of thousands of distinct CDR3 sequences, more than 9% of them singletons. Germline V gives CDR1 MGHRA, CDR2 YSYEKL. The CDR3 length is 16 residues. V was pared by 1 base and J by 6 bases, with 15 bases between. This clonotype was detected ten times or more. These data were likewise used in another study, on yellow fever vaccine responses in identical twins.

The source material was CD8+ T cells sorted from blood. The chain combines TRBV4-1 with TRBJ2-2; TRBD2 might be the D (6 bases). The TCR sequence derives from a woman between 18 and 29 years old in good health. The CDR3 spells CASSQVRTTGSGELFF. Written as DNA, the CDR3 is TGCGCCAGCAGCCAAGTTAGGACTACGGGGTCCGGGGAGCTGTTTTTT.